The clone carrying this T cell receptor (beta chain) was seen once. Relative to the germline gene, one junction end is altered; a read error may explain this. This sample is part of a study of T cells in Graves' hyperthyroidism and ophthalmopathy. The length of the CDR3 is 16 residues. CDR1 is MNHEY, CDR2 SVGEGT, per germline. TCR beta CDR3 regions were amplified from RNA transcripts. Carried out on the TCR CDR3, a first-round RT-PCR used the HTBI primer set. TCRdb re-derived calls from the multiplex PCR reads in MiXCR, one entry per CDR3 protein. This table has a few hundred thousand distinct CDR3 sequences, roughly 20% appearing once.

The TCR comes from a man younger than 35 with Graves' hyperthyroidism. The V and J genes are TRBV6-2 or TRBV6-3 and TRBJ2-2, with D possibly being TRBD2 (5 bases). The source material was blood. The CDR3 loop reads CASSYSRTANTGDLFF. The CDR3 DNA sequence: TGTGCCAGCAGTTACTCAAGGACCGCGAACACCGGGGATCTGTTTTTT.